The next 21 T cell receptor beta chains were all read from a single sample in a study of blood T cell repertoires in COVID-19. Generated by immunoSEQ multiplex PCR, the TCRdb table keeps only in-frame clones and is missing some. The data hold about 64,000 clones, with roughly four fifths observed a single time. The sequenced material came from peripheral blood. Receptors originate from a human donor in a cohort sampled during active COVID-19.

This clone has a single count. The chain joins TRBV19 to TRBJ2-5, with D possibly TRBD2 on 6 matching bases. Germline CDR1 LNHDA, CDR2 SQIVND (reference sequence). The CDR3 loop spans 14 amino acids. Between the trimmed V and J ends, which lost 3 bases and 4 bases, there was a span of 12 bases. DNA for the CDR3: TGTGCCAGTAGTATCCCAGGGCGGGGAGAGACCCAGTACTTC. Translating it yields CASSIPGRGETQYF.

The J gene is TRBJ1-2, the V gene TRBV29-1; 8 positions match TRBD1. V dropped 5 bases and J dropped 0; count of bases not matched to a gene: 2. Germline values: CDR1 SQVTM, CDR2 ANQGSEA. This CDR3 comprises 13 residues. The CDR3 coding sequence is TGCAGCGTTACAGGGGGAACTAACTATGGCTACACCTTC. Translated, it gives CSVTGGTNYGYTF.

This chain uses TRBV30 with TRBJ2-7; no clear D. Per the germline V gene, CDR1 is GTSNPN and CDR2 is SVGIG (reference sequence). This CDR3 spans 11 amino acids. V was pared by 1 base and J by 3 bases, with 4 bases between. CDR3 in amino acids: CAWSDSYEQYF. CDR3 in DNA: TGTGCCTGGAGTGACAGCTACGAGCAGTACTTC. Variable domain in full (rest from reference TRBV30 and TRBJ2-7): SQTIHQWPATLVQPVGSPLSLECTVEGTSNPNLYWYRQAAGRGLQLLFYSVGIGQISSEVPQNLSASRPQDRQFILSSKKLLLSDSGFYLCAWSDSYEQYFGPGTRLTVT.

V and J are TRBV28 and TRBJ2-3; TRBD2 matches at 7 bases. The CDR3 has 15 amino acids. Germline V gives CDR1 MDHEN, CDR2 SYDVKM. V was pared by 2 bases and J by 3 bases, with 5 bases of the junction left unmatched. CDR3 residues: CASSLAGAMTDTQYF. CDR3 coding DNA: TGTGCCAGCAGTTTAGCGGGAGCAATGACAGATACGCAGTATTTT.

The CDR3 reads CASSQGLNEQFF. For the CDR3, the DNA is TGTGCCAGCAGTCAGGGGCTTAATGAGCAGTTCTTC. The genes are TRBV2 and TRBJ2-1; a possible D gene is TRBD1 (6 bases). V was trimmed by 5 bases and J by 7 bases, leaving 9 bases between them. Germline-derived CDR1 and CDR2 are SNHLY and FYNNEI. This CDR3 comprises 12 residues.

This clone was recorded only once. This chain links TRBV7-2 with TRBJ2-2; 7 bases fit TRBD1. The CDR3 loop spans 16 amino acids. Germline-derived CDR1 and CDR2 are SGHTA and FQGNSA. V lost 5 bases, J lost 6 bases, and 12 bases stayed unmatched. CDR3 sequence reads: CASSLHGTATPGELFF. As DNA, the CDR3 is TGTGCCAGCAGCCTCCACGGGACAGCAACCCCCGGGGAGCTGTTTTTT. The full variable domain, completed using reference TRBV7-2 and TRBJ2-2, is GAGVSQSPSNKVTEKGKDVELRCDPISGHTALYWYRQSLGQGLEFLIYFQGNSAPDKSGLPSDRFSAERTGGSVSTLTIQRTQQEDSAVYLCASSLHGTATPGELFFGEGSRLTVL.

This chain links TRBV5-1 with TRBJ2-2, with D perhaps TRBD2 (5 bases). Trimming removed 3 bases from V and 7 bases from J, with 13 bases in between. Germline V gene sequence: CDR1 SGHRS, CDR2 YFSETQ. This CDR3 region has 14 residues. The CDR3 region is CASSSTSFRGELFF. The CDR3 bases are TGCGCCAGCAGCTCCACTAGTTTCCGCGGGGAGCTGTTTTTT. Complete variable domain (other parts from reference TRBV5-1 and TRBJ2-2): KAGVTQTPRYLIKTRGQQVTLSCSPISGHRSVSWYQQTPGQGLQFLFEYFSETQRNKGNFPGRFSGRQFSNSRSEMNVSTLELGDSALYLCASSSTSFRGELFFGEGSRLTVL.

V usage is TRBV7-9 and J usage is TRBJ2-2; TRBD2 might be the D (6 bases). Germline assignment: CDR1 SEHNR and CDR2 FQNEAQ (reference sequence). The V end was cut by 11 bases, the J end by 5 bases, with 9 bases between. The CDR3 contains 11 residues. This chain's CDR3 is CAPSGTGELFF. CDR3 in DNA: TGTGCCCCCAGCGGGACCGGGGAGCTGTTTTTT.

The chain joins TRBV9 to TRBJ1-4; TRBD1 is a possible D gene (6 bases). The V and J ends lost 0 bases and 5 bases respectively, with 14 bases between them. Germline lookup yields CDR1 SGDLS and CDR2 YYNGEE. This CDR3 spans 16 amino acids. The CDR3 loop is CASSVAQGPGNEKLFF. The CDR3 DNA is TGTGCCAGCAGCGTAGCTCAGGGGCCGGGAAATGAAAAACTGTTTTTT. The whole variable domain, filled in from reference TRBV9 and TRBJ1-4, reads DSGVTQTPKHLITATGQRVTLRCSPRSGDLSVYWYQQSLDQGLQFLIQYYNGEERAKGNILERFSAQQFPDLHSELNLSSLELGDSALYFCASSVAQGPGNEKLFFGSGTQLSVL.

The rearrangement links TRBV6-6 to TRBJ2-2; D unresolved. The germline CDR1 and CDR2 sequences are MNHNY and SVGAGI (reference sequence). CDR3 length: 16 amino acids. V lost 1 base and J lost 7, with 16 bases in between. CDR3 sequence: CASSYFLLGYRGELFF. CDR3 nucleotide sequence: TGTGCCAGCAGTTACTTTTTACTCGGTTACCGCGGGGAGCTGTTTTTT.

The gene calls are TRBV28 and TRBJ2-5; perhaps TRBD1 as D (6 bases). V lost 6 bases and J lost 3, with 11 bases in between. This CDR3 has 13 residues. CDR1 is MDHEN and CDR2 is SYDVKM in the germline V gene. The CDR3 region has the DNA TGTGCCAGCAGAGAACAGGGTAAAGAGACCCAGTACTTC. It yields the protein CASREQGKETQYF.

V gene TRBV28 combines with J gene TRBJ1-2; 7 bases fit TRBD1. The V gene end was trimmed by 6 bases and the J gene end by 4 bases; junction bases not matched to a gene: 20. The germline CDR1 and CDR2 sequences are MDHEN and SYDVKM. This CDR3 comprises 18 residues. As DNA, the CDR3 is TGTGCCAGCAGCTCCTCGCGGGACAGTTTTGCGCGGGTCTATGGCTACACCTTC. Translated, it gives CASSSSRDSFARVYGYTF.

The chain links TRBV9 to TRBJ2-7; 9 bases are a match to TRBD1. Germline CDR1 SGDLS, CDR2 YYNGEE. The CDR3 sequence is 15 residues long. Trimming at V came to 5 bases and at J to 4 bases, leaving 10 bases not matched to a gene. The CDR3 DNA sequence: TGTGCCAGCAGTTCCGGGACAGGGAATGGATACGAGCAGTACTTC. Its protein product is CASSSGTGNGYEQYF.

J is TRBJ2-6 and V is TRBV7-2; TRBD2 might be the D (7 bases). The germline V and J ends were trimmed by 5 bases and 0 bases, with 14 bases remaining between them. This CDR3 is built from 17 residues. In germline, CDR1 is SGHTA, CDR2 FQGNSA. For the CDR3, the DNA is TGTGCCAGCAGCGGGGGGGGCGGACCCTCTGGGGCCAACGTCCTGACTTTC. This sequence encodes CASSGGGGPSGANVLTF. Full variable domain (outside the CDR3, taken from reference TRBV7-2 and TRBJ2-6): GAGVSQSPSNKVTEKGKDVELRCDPISGHTALYWYRQSLGQGLEFLIYFQGNSAPDKSGLPSDRFSAERTGGSVSTLTIQRTQQEDSAVYLCASSGGGGPSGANVLTFGAGSRLTVL.

The rearrangement uses TRBV11-2 and TRBJ2-3; TRBD2 matches 14 bases. V lost 11 bases, J lost 1 base, and 14 bases stayed unmatched. Per germline, CDR1 SGHAT and CDR2 FQNNGV. The CDR3 spans 18 residues. CDR3 residues: CAADPGLAGVYGTDTQYF. The DNA for the CDR3 is TGTGCCGCGGACCCGGGACTAGCGGGAGTGTATGGCACAGATACGCAGTATTTT.

The gene calls are TRBV7-8 and TRBJ2-7; 7 bases agree with TRBD1. The CDR3 is 17 amino acids. With V trimmed by 4 bases and J by 0 bases, 12 bases remained unmatched. CDR1 is SGHVS, CDR2 FQNEAQ, per germline. The CDR3 protein is CASSSSLGAGGSYEQYF. The CDR3 region has the DNA TGTGCCAGCAGCTCATCCCTTGGGGCAGGGGGCTCCTACGAGCAGTACTTC.

This clone is a singleton in its sample. The rearrangement uses TRBV6-2 or TRBV6-3 and TRBJ2-6; the match to TRBD1 covers 8 bases. The V and J ends lost 4 bases and 3 bases, in that order; junction bases with no gene match: 8. Germline CDR1 and CDR2: MNHEY and SVGEGT. CDR3 length: 17 residues. The CDR3 region is CASSLWTGKGGANVLTF. As DNA, the CDR3 is TGTGCCAGCAGTTTATGGACAGGGAAAGGTGGGGCCAACGTCCTGACTTTC.

The V gene is TRBV18, the J gene TRBJ2-7; 9 bases match TRBD1. J lost 4 bases, V lost 6 bases, and 7 bases had no gene match. This CDR3 region has 14 residues. CDR1 and CDR2 from the germline V gene are KGHSH and LQKENI. The CDR3 protein is CASSPGTGNYEQYF. The CDR3 DNA reads TGTGCCAGCTCCCCCGGGACAGGGAATTACGAGCAGTACTTC.

The CDR3 DNA sequence: TGTGCCAGCAGTTACTCGATGGGGCCGAATCAGCCCCAGCATTTT. This codes for CASSYSMGPNQPQHF. J is TRBJ1-5 and V is TRBV6-2 or TRBV6-3; tentatively, D is TRBD1 (5 bases). Germline-derived CDR1 and CDR2 are MNHEY and SVGEGT. The CDR3 is 15 amino acids. Trimming stripped 0 bases from V and 4 bases from J, with 10 bases between.

This clone was counted once. The rearrangement uses TRBV5-1 and TRBJ2-2, with D possibly matching TRBD1 (5 bases). This CDR3 comprises 15 residues. Trimming took 0 bases from V and 1 from J, leaving 7 bases between them. CDR1 and CDR2 (germline): SGHRS, YFSETQ. The CDR3 is CASSLAGMNTGELFF. In nucleotides, the CDR3 is TGCGCCAGCAGCTTGGCAGGGATGAACACCGGGGAGCTGTTTTTT.

This clone was seen a handful of times. The gene calls are TRBV5-1 and TRBJ2-1; 10 nucleotides match TRBD2. This CDR3 region has 14 residues. V lost 4 bases, J lost 5 bases, and 3 bases stayed unmatched. The germline V gene has CDR1 SGHRS and CDR2 YFSETQ. The CDR3 sequence is CASSLTSGDNEQFF. CDR3 DNA: TGCGCCAGCAGCCTTACTAGCGGGGACAATGAGCAGTTCTTC.